This T cell receptor (beta chain) originates from a study of T-cell memory formation after mild COVID-19. Trimming cost V 3 bases and J 3 bases, with 11 bases left between them. Germline V gene data show CDR1 as SGHTA and CDR2 as FQGNSA. The CDR3 sequence is 14 residues long. In its sample, this clonotype was seen a few times. Constant-segment primers served in 5'RACE that generated TCR alpha and TCR beta cDNA libraries bearing sample barcodes and UMIs. TCRdb processed the 5' RACE reads anew with MiXCR; each CDR3 protein has one entry. Of hundreds of thousands of distinct CDR3 sequences in the sample, around 28% were seen once.

The sequenced material came from PBMCs or a T cell subset sorted from them (not recorded which). The sequence was obtained from an adult woman who had mild COVID-19 (a few samples of this study predate the infection). Cell type and time point are not known. The V call is TRBV7-2, the J call TRBJ2-5; no firm D call. This chain's CDR3 is CASSLISQEETQYF. CDR3 in DNA: TGTGCCAGCAGCTTGATTAGCCAGGAAGAGACCCAGTACTTC.